Here is one T cell receptor (beta chain) with its context. What it binds is unknown. In the PCR, 60 Vbeta and 13 Jbeta primers were used. Method: immunoSEQ multiplex PCR; TCRdb's copy keeps in-frame clones and lacks some. The data hold some 200,000 clones, with roughly three quarters observed a single time. The data were obtained in a study of cytomegalovirus exposure and HLA in healthy donors. Whole-study results and caveats: Analysis performed later found 16,951 TCR beta sequences associated with HLA alleles at 0.05 false discovery rate. Earlier analysis looked at TCR beta V segments, and most were productive about 87% or about 30% of the time.

The receptor's source is a man aged 50 to 59 in good health and CMV-seronegative. The sequencing sample was made of PBMCs.

The CDR3 DNA reads as TGTGCCAGCCTATCCGCCAGGTACACCACTGAAGCTTTCTTT. Translated, it gives CASLSARYTTEAFF. V is TRBV28 and J is TRBJ1-1; D uncertain. The V and J ends lost 8 bases and 4 bases respectively, with 17 bases between them. The CDR3 loop spans 14 amino acids. Germline lookup yields CDR1 MDHEN and CDR2 SYDVKM.